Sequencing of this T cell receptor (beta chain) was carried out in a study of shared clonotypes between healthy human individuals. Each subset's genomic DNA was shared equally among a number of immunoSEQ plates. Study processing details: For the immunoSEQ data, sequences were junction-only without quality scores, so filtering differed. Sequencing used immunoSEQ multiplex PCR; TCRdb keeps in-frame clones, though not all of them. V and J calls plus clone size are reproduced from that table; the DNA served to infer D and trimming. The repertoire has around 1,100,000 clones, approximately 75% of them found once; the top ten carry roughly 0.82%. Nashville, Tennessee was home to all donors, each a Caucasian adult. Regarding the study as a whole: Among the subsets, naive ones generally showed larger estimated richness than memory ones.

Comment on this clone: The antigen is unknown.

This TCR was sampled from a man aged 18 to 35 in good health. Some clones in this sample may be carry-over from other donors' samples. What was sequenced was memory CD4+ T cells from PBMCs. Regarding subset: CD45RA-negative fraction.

In nucleotides, the CDR3 is TGTGCCAGCAGTTTAGGGGGGCCTAGGGACACTGAAGCTTTCTTT. It encodes CASSLGGPRDTEAFF. The chain has TRBV28 and TRBJ1-1; D is perhaps TRBD1 (6 bases). The CDR3 loop spans 15 amino acids. The germline V gene encodes CDR1 MDHEN and CDR2 SYDVKM. V lost 2 bases and J lost 3, with 13 bases in between. The variable domain in full, with the rest retrieved from reference TRBV28 and TRBJ1-1, is DVKVTQSSRYLVKRTGEKVFLECVQDMDHENMFWYRQDPGLGLRLIYFSYDVKMKEKGDIPEGYSVSREKKERFSLILESASTNQTSMYLCASSLGGPRDTEAFFGQGTRLTVV.